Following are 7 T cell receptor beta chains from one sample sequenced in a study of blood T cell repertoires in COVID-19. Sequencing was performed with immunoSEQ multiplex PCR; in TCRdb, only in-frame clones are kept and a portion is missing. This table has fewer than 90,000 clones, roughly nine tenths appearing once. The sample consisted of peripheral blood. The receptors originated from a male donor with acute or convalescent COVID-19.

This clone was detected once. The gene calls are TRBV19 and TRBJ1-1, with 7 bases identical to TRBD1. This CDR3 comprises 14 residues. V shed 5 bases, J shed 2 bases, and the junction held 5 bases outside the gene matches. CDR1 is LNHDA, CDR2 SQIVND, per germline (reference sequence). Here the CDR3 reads CASSLNRGNTEAFF. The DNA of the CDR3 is TGTGCCAGTAGTCTGAACAGGGGTAACACTGAAGCTTTCTTT. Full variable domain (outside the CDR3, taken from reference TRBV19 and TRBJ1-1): DGGITQSPKYLFRKEGQNVTLSCEQNLNHDAMYWYRQDPGQGLRLIYYSQIVNDFQKGDIAEGYSVSREKKESFPLTVTSAQKNPTAFYLCASSLNRGNTEAFFGQGTRLTVV.

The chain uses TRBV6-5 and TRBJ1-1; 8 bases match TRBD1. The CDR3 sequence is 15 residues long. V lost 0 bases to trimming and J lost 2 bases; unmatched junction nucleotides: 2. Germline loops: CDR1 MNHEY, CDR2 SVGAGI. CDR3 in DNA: TGTGCCAGCAGTTACTCGGCAGGGGGCAACACTGAAGCTTTCTTT. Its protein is CASSYSAGGNTEAFF.

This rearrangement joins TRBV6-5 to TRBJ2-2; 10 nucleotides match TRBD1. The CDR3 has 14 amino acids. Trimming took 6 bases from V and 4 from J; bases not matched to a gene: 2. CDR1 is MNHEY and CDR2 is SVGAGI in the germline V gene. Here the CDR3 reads CASSWDRGTGELFF. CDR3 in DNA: TGTGCCAGCAGCTGGGACAGGGGCACCGGGGAGCTGTTTTTT.

This chain's CDR3 is CASSLGKGRVLDEQYF. CDR3 DNA sequence: TGTGCCAGCAGCTTGGGTAAGGGCAGGGTACTCGACGAGCAGTACTTC. This rearrangement joins TRBV5-6 to TRBJ2-7; the D gene is possibly TRBD1 (5 bases). Deletions cut 0 bases from V and 5 bases from J, with 18 bases between. Germline values: CDR1 SGHDT, CDR2 YYEEEE. The CDR3 totals 16 residues.

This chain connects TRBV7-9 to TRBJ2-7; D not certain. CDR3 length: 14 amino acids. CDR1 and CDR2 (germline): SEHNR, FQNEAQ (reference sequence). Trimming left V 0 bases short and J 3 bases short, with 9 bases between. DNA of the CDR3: TGTGCCAGCAGCTTAGCGGGCAGGAACTACGAGCAGTACTTC. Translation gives CASSLAGRNYEQYF.

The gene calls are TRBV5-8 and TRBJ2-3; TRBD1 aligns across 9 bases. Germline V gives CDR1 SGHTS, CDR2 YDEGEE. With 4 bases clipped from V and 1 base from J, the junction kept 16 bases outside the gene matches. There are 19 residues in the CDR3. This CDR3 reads CASSPGQGLAGGGTDTQYF. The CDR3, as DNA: TGTGCCAGCAGCCCGGGACAGGGTTTGGCAGGGGGAGGCACAGATACGCAGTATTTT.

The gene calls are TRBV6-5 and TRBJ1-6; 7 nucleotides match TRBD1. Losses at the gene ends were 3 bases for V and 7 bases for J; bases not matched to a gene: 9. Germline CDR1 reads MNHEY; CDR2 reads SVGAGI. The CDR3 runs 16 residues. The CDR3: CASSYRQGGGNSPLHF. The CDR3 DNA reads TGTGCCAGCAGTTATCGGCAAGGGGGCGGGAATTCACCCCTCCACTTT.